The 4 T cell receptor beta chains in this list originate from one sample, sequenced in a study of neurological immune-mediated disorders. TCRdb ran MiXCR on the 5' RACE reads and lists one entry per CDR3 protein. The sample holds more than 50,000 distinct CDR3 sequences; roughly 5% are singletons and the top ten take about 2.8%. The sequencing sample was made of PBMCs. These receptors originate from a woman in her twenties or thirties with multiple sclerosis.

The sample holds many counts of this clonotype. This chain connects TRBV4-2 to TRBJ2-7; the D gene could be TRBD1 or TRBD2 (5 bases each). The V gene's germline CDR1 is LGHNA and CDR2 YNFKEQ. V was trimmed by 0 bases and J by 6 bases, leaving 18 bases between them. This CDR3 comprises 16 residues. CDR3 sequence (DNA): TGTGCCAGCAGCCAAGACGACCCATCCGGGGCCAGCGAGCAGTACTTC. Protein sequence: CASSQDDPSGASEQYF.

At least ten counts were recorded for this clonotype. The chain joins TRBV5-1 to TRBJ2-1; 8 nucleotides agree with TRBD1. Trimming at V came to 4 bases and at J to 13 bases, leaving 4 bases not matched to a gene. The CDR3 is 11 amino acids. Germline CDR1 reads SGHRS; CDR2 reads YFSETQ. Here the CDR3 DNA reads TGCGCCAGCAGCCCTGGACAGGGTCAGTTCTTC. Protein: CASSPGQGQFF.

A word on this clonotype: Compared with germline, one end of the junction differs, possibly owing to a read error. The chain combines TRBV20-1 with TRBJ1-6; TRBD1 aligns across 8 bases. This CDR3 region has 14 residues. Germline values: CDR1 DFQATT, CDR2 SNEGSKA (reference sequence). CDR3 DNA sequence: TGCAGTGCTAGGTCCCGGGACAGGAATTCACCCCTCAACTTT. As protein: CSARSRDRNSPLNF.

This clonotype was seen at least ten times. The genes are TRBV4-1 and TRBJ2-4; 8 nucleotides match TRBD2. Germline V lookup: CDR1 MGHRA, CDR2 YSYEKL. The CDR3 has 16 amino acids. V shed 4 bases, J shed 11 bases, and the junction held 16 bases outside the gene matches. The CDR3 DNA reads TGCGCCAGCAGCCGACCGGGACTAGGACGTCCTACATTTCAGTACTTC. Translation gives CASSRPGLGRPTFQYF.